Here is one TCR beta chain with its context. The data originate from a study of shared clonotypes between healthy human individuals. The protocol was immunoSEQ multiplex PCR, while the TCRdb copy is restricted to in-frame clones and leaves out a portion. The sample consists of a few million clones, around 90% of them appearing once. J gave up 4 bases and V 4 bases, and 7 bases lay outside the gene matches. CDR1 and CDR2 from the germline V gene are SGHRS and YFSETQ. The CDR3 consists of 15 residues. This TCR was sampled from a man aged 18 to 29 in good health. Sequencing was carried out using naive CD4+ T cells sorted from blood. Subset defined: CD45RA+ positively selected. The chain joins TRBV5-1 to TRBJ2-5; 10 nucleotides line up with TRBD2. CDR3 residues: CASSLRAGGPETQYF. DNA of the CDR3: TGCGCCAGCAGCCTTAGAGCGGGGGGGCCAGAGACCCAGTACTTC.